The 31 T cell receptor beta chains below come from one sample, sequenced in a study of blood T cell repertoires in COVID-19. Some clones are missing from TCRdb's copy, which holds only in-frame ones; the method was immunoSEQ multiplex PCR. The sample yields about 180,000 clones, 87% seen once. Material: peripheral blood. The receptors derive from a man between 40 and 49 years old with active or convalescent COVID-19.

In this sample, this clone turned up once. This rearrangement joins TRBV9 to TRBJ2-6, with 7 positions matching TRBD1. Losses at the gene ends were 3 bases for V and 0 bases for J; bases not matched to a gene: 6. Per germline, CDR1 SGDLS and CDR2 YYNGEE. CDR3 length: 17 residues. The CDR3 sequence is CASSESTGISGANVLTF. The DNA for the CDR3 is TGTGCCAGCAGCGAATCGACAGGGATCTCTGGGGCCAACGTCCTGACTTTC.

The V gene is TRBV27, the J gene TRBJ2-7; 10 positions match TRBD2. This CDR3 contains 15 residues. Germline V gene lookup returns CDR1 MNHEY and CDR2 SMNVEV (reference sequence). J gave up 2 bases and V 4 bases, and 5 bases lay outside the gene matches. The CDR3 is CASSSRGLAAYEQYF. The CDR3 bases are TGTGCCAGCAGTTCCCGAGGACTAGCGGCCTACGAGCAGTACTTC.

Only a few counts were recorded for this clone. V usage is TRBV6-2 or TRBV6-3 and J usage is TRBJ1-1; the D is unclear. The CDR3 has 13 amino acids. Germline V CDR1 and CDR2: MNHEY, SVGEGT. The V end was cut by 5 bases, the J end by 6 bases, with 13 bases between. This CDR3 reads CASSIPGLSEAFF. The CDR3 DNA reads TGTGCCAGCAGTATCCCAGGCCTCTCTGAAGCTTTCTTT.

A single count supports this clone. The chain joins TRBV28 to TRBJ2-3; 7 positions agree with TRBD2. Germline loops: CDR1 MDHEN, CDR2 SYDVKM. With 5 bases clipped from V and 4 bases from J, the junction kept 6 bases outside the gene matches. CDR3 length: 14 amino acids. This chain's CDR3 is CASSMRLAADTQYF. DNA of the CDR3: TGTGCCAGCAGTATGCGACTAGCCGCAGATACGCAGTATTTT.

The CDR3 DNA reads as TGTGCCAGCAGACAACTAGCGGGGGGTAATGAGCAGTTCTTC. This gives the protein CASRQLAGGNEQFF. The V call is TRBV27, the J call TRBJ2-1, with TRBD2 matching 12 bases. Germline V gene lookup returns CDR1 MNHEY and CDR2 SMNVEV (reference sequence). The CDR3 consists of 14 residues. Trimming cost V 6 bases and J 7 bases; bases outside gene matches: 4.

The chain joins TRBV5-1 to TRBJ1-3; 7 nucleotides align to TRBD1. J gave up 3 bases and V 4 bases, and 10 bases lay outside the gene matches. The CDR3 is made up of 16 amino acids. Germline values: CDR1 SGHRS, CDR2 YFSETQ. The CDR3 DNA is TGCGCCAGCAGCCCCCGAGGGGGCGCTTATGGAAACACCATATATTTT. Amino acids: CASSPRGGAYGNTIYF.

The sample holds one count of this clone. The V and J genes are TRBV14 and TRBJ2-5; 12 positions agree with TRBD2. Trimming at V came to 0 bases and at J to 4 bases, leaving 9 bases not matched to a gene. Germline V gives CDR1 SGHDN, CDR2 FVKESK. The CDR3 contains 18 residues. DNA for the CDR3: TGTGCCAGCAGCCAAGACAGGACTAGCGGGGTATTCAGAGAGACCCAGTACTTC. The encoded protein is CASSQDRTSGVFRETQYF.

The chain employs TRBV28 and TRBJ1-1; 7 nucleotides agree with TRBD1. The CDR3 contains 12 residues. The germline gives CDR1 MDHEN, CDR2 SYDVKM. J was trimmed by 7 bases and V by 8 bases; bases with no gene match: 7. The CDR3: CASSTRGDEAFF. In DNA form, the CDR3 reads TGTGCCAGCTCCACCAGGGGGGATGAAGCTTTCTTT. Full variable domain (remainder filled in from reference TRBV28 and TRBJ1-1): DVKVTQSSRYLVKRTGEKVFLECVQDMDHENMFWYRQDPGLGLRLIYFSYDVKMKEKGDIPEGYSVSREKKERFSLILESASTNQTSMYLCASSTRGDEAFFGQGTRLTVV.

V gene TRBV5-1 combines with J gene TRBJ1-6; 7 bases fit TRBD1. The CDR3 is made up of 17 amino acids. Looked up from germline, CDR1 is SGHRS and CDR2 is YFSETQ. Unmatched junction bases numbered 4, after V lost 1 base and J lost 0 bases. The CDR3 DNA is TGCGCCAGCAGCTTGATGGGACAGAGCTCCTATAATTCACCCCTCCACTTT. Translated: CASSLMGQSSYNSPLHF.

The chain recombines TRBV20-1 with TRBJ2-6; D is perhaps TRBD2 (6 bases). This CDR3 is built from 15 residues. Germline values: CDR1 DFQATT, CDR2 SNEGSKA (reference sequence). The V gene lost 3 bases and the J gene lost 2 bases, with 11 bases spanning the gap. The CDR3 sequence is CSASQSGAGANVLTF. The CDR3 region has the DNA TGCAGTGCTAGTCAGTCGGGGGCTGGGGCCAACGTCCTGACTTTC.

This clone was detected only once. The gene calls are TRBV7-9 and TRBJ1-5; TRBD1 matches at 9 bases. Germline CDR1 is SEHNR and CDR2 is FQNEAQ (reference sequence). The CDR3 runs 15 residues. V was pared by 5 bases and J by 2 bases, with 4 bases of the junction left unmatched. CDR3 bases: TGTGCCAGCAGCACAGGACAGGGGCGCAATCAGCCCCAGCATTTT. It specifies CASSTGQGRNQPQHF. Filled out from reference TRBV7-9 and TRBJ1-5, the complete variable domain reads DTGVSQNPRHKITKRGQNVTFRCDPISEHNRLYWYRQTLGQGPEFLTYFQNEAQLEKSRLLSDRFSAERPKGSFSTLEIQRTEQGDSAMYLCASSTGQGRNQPQHFGDGTRLSIL.

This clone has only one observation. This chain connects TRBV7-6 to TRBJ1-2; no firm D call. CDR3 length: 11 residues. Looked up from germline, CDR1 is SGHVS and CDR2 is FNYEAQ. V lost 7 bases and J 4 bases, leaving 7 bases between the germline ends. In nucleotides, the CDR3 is TGTGCCAGCACGTCGGGCTATGGCTACACCTTC. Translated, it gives CASTSGYGYTF.

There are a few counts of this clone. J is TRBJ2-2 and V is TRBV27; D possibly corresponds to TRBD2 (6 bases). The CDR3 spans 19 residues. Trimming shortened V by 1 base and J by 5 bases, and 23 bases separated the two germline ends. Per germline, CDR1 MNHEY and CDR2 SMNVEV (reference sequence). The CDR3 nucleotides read TGTGCCAGCAGTTTATTTAGCGACCGGGGGAGAACGGTTACCGGGGAGCTGTTTTTT. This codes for CASSLFSDRGRTVTGELFF.

As DNA, the CDR3 is TGTGCCAGCAGTGAGGTGGCAGGGATAGAGACCCAGTACTTC. It encodes CASSEVAGIETQYF. This rearrangement joins TRBV6-1 to TRBJ2-5; perhaps TRBD1 as D (5 bases). Germline lookup yields CDR1 MNHNS and CDR2 SASEGT. CDR3 length: 14 amino acids. V was trimmed by 3 bases and J by 4 bases, leaving 12 bases between them.

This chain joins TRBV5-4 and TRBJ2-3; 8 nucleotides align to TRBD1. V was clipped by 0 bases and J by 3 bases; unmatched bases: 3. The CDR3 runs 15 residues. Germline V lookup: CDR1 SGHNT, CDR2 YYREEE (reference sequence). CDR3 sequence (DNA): TGTGCCAGCAGCTTGGCCGGACAGGGAACAGATACGCAGTATTTT. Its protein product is CASSLAGQGTDTQYF. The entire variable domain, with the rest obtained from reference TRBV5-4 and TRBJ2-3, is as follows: ETGVTQSPTHLIKTRGQQVTLRCSSQSGHNTVSWYQQALGQGPQFIFQYYREEENGRGNFPPRFSGLQFPNYSSELNVNALELDDSALYLCASSLAGQGTDTQYFGPGTRLTVL.

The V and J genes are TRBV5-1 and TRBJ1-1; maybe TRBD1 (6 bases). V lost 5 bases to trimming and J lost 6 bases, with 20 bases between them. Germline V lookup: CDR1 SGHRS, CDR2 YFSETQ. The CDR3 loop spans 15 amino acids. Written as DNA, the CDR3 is TGCGCCAGCAGAGGGAGGGGGGAGCGGCAATCTGAAGCTTTCTTT. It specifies CASRGRGERQSEAFF.

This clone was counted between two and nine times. In DNA, the CDR3 is TGCGCCAGCAGCTTGGCCCCAGGGGCTAATGAAAAACTGTTTTTT. Amino acid sequence: CASSLAPGANEKLFF. The chain links TRBV5-1 to TRBJ1-4, with D possibly matching TRBD1 (6 bases). The CDR3 contains 15 residues. V dropped 0 bases and J dropped 3 bases, with 9 bases sitting between them. Germline loops: CDR1 SGHRS, CDR2 YFSETQ.

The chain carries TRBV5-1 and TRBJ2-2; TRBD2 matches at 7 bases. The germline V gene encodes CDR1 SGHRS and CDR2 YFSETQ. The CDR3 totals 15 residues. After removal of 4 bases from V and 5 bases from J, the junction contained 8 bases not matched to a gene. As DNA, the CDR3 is TGCGCCAGCAGCCCCTATGGGGGGGGGACCGGGGAGCTGTTTTTT. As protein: CASSPYGGGTGELFF. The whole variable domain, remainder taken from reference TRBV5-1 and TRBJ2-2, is KAGVTQTPRYLIKTRGQQVTLSCSPISGHRSVSWYQQTPGQGLQFLFEYFSETQRNKGNFPGRFSGRQFSNSRSEMNVSTLELGDSALYLCASSPYGGGTGELFFGEGSRLTVL.

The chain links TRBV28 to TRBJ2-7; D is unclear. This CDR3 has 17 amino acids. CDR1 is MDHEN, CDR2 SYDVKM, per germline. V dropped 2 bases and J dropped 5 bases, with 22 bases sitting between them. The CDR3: CASSLRPRFARVDEQYF. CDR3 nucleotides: TGTGCCAGCAGTTTACGCCCCCGCTTCGCCCGGGTCGACGAGCAGTACTTC.

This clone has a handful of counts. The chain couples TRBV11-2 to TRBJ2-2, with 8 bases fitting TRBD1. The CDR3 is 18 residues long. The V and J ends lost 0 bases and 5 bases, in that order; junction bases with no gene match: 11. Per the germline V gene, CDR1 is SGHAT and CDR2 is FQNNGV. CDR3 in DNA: TGTGCCAGCAGCTTAGATGGGCCCGGGACAGGTTATACCGGGGAGCTGTTTTTT. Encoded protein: CASSLDGPGTGYTGELFF. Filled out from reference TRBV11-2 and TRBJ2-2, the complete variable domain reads EAGVAQSPRYKIIEKRQSVAFWCNPISGHATLYWYQQILGQGPKLLIQFQNNGVVDDSQLPKDRFSAERLKGVDSTLKIQPAKLEDSAVYLCASSLDGPGTGYTGELFFGEGSRLTVL.

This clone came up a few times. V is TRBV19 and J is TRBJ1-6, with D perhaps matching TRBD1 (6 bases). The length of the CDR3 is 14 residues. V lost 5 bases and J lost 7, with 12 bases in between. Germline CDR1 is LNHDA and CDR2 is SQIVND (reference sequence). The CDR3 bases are TGTGCCAGTAGTCTGAGACAGGAAAATTCACCCCTCCACTTT. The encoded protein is CASSLRQENSPLHF.

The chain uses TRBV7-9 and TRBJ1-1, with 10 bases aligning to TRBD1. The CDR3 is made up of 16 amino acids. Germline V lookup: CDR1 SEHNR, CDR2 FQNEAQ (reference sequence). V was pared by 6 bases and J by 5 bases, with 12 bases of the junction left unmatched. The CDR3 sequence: CASSPHSGTGDTEAFF. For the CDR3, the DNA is TGTGCCAGCAGTCCGCACTCCGGGACAGGGGATACTGAAGCTTTCTTT.

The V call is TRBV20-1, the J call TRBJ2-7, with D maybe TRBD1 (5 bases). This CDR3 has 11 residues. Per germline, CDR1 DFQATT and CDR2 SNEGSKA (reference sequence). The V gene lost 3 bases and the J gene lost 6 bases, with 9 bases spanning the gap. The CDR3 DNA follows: TGCAGTGCTAGTTTTAGGGGCGAGCAGTACTTC. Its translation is CSASFRGEQYF.

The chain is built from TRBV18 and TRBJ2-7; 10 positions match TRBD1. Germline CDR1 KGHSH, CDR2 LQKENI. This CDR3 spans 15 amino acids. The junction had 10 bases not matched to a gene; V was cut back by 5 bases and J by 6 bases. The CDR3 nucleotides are TGTGCCAGCTCAGGACCGGGACAGGGGTTCGGCGAGCAGTACTTC. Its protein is CASSGPGQGFGEQYF.

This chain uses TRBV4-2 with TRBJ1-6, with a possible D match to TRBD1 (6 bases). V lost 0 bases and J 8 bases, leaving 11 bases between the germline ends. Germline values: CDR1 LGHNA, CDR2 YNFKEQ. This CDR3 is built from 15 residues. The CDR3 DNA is TGTGCCAGCAGCCAAGATCTGGACAGCTATTCACCCCTCCACTTT. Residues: CASSQDLDSYSPLHF.

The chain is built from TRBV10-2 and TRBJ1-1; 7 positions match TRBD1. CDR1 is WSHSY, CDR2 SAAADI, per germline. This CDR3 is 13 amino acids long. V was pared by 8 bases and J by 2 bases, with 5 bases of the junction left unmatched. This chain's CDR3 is CASAGQRNTEAFF. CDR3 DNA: TGCGCCAGCGCGGGACAGAGAAACACTGAAGCTTTCTTT.

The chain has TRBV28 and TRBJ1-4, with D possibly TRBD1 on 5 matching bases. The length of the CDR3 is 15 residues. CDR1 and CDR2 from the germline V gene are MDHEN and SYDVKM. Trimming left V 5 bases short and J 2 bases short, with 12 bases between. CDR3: CASSGAGRTNEKLFF. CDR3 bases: TGTGCCAGCAGTGGGGCGGGGAGGACTAATGAAAAACTGTTTTTT.

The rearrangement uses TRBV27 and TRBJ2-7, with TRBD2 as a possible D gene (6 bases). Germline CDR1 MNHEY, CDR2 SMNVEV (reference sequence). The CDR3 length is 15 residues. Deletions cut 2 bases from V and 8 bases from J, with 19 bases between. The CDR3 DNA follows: TGTGCCAGCAGTTTAGATCAGGGAGGAAGGTATAAGCAGTACTTC. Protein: CASSLDQGGRYKQYF.

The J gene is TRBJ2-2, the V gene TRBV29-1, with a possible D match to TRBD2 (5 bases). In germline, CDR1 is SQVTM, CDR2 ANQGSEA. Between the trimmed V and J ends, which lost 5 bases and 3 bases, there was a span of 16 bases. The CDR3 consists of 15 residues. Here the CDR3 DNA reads TGCAGCGTTAAGAGCAACCCCGGGGACACCGGGGAGCTGTTTTTT. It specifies CSVKSNPGDTGELFF.

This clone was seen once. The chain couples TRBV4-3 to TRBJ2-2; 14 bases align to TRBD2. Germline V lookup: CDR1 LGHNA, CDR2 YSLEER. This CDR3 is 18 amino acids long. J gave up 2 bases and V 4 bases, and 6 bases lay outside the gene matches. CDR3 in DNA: TGCGCCAGCAGCCTATCCGGGACTAGCGGGGGTAACACCGGGGAGCTGTTTTTT. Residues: CASSLSGTSGGNTGELFF.

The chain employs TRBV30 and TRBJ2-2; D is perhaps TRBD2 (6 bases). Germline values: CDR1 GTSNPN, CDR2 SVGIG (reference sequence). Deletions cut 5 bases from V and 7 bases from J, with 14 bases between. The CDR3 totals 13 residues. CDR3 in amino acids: CAWSSVRGGELFF. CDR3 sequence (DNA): TGTGCCTGGTCTAGCGTTAGGGGCGGGGAGCTGTTTTTT.